These T cell receptor beta chains were read from a single sample in a study of patients and donors after allogeneic stem cell transplantation. One entry per CDR3 protein results from TCRdb running MiXCR on the RT-PCR reads. Of tens of thousands of distinct CDR3 sequences in the sample, around 5% were seen once. Sequenced material: blood, either unsorted or a sorted T cell fraction (not recorded which). The source of these receptors is a human donor who was either an allogeneic HSCT recipient or a stem cell or donor lymphocyte infusion donor (not recorded which). It is not recorded whose cells these are; they may come from a transplant donor. CDR3s include the opening cysteine and the closing phenylalanine or tryptophan. D genes are given only for firm matches. Expanded clones are given a class, and other clones once, few, many or no size at all.

clone size: many
CDR3 length: 14
D gene: TRBD2
V gene: TRBV5-1
J gene: TRBJ2-1
CDR3 DNA: TGCGCCAGCAGCTTGACTAGCGGGATTTATGAGCAGTTCTTC
CDR3 protein: CASSLTSGIYEQFF

clone size: many
CDR3 length: 15
D gene: -
V gene: TRBV5-1
J gene: TRBJ2-1
CDR3 DNA: TGCGCCAGCAGCTATTCGACCGGCTCCTACAATGAGCAGTTCTTC
CDR3 protein: CASSYSTGSYNEQFF

clone size: few
CDR3 length: 13
D gene: -
V gene: TRBV6-2/TRBV6-3
J gene: TRBJ2-3
CDR3 DNA: TGTGCCAGCAGTTCCTCAACCCCAGATACGCAGTATTTT
CDR3 protein: CASSSSTPDTQYF

clone size: many
CDR3 length: 18
D gene: TRBD2
V gene: TRBV6-2/TRBV6-3
J gene: TRBJ2-1
CDR3 DNA: TGTGCCAGCAGTTCCATGATAGCGGGAGGCCCCTCCTACAATGAGCAGTTCTTC
CDR3 protein: CASSSMIAGGPSYNEQFF

clone size: many
CDR3 length: 14
D gene: -
V gene: TRBV5-1
J gene: TRBJ2-1
CDR3 DNA: TGCGCCAGCAGCTTGAGTCCGTCGGACAATGAGCAGTTCTTC
CDR3 protein: CASSLSPSDNEQFF

clone size: many
CDR3 length: 13
D gene: -
V gene: TRBV28
J gene: TRBJ2-2
CDR3 DNA: TGTGCCAGCAGCCGTGGGGCCACCGGGGAGCTGTTTTTT
CDR3 protein: CASSRGATGELFF

clone size: many
CDR3 length: 14
D gene: -
V gene: TRBV27
J gene: TRBJ1-1
CDR3 DNA: TGTGCCAGCAGGGGGGGGTTCCTTGGGACTGAAGCTTTCTTT
CDR3 protein: CASRGGFLGTEAFF

clone size: few
CDR3 length: 16
D gene: -
V gene: TRBV2
J gene: TRBJ2-7
CDR3 DNA: TGTGCCAGCAGGCCGAAGGGTTTGGGAAGCTCCTACGAGCAGTACTTC
CDR3 protein: CASRPKGLGSSYEQYF

clone size: many
CDR3 length: 14
D gene: TRBD1
V gene: TRBV6-1
J gene: TRBJ1-4
CDR3 DNA: TGTGCCAGCAGTGAGGGGGACAGTAATGAAAAACTGTTTTTT
CDR3 protein: CASSEGDSNEKLFF

clone size: many
CDR3 length: 15
D gene: -
V gene: TRBV20-1
J gene: TRBJ2-4
CDR3 DNA: TGCAGTGCTAGCGGGGTCGCGGGCCTAGAAAACATTCAGTACTTC
CDR3 protein: CSASGVAGLENIQYF

clone size: -
CDR3 length: 14
D gene: TRBD2
V gene: TRBV20-1
J gene: TRBJ2-7
CDR3 DNA: TGCAGTGCAAGATCTAGCGGGAGTAAATCCGAGCAGTACTTC
CDR3 protein: CSARSSGSKSEQYF

clone size: many
CDR3 length: 15
D gene: -
V gene: TRBV10-3
J gene: TRBJ2-5
CDR3 DNA: TGTGCCATCAGTTCCGCTAAGGGGGACGGTGAGACCCAGTACTTC
CDR3 protein: CAISSAKGDGETQYF

clone size: many
CDR3 length: 15
D gene: -
V gene: TRBV5-5
J gene: TRBJ1-1
CDR3 DNA: TGTGCCAGCAGCTTCGTCGCAGGGGTGAACACTGAAGCTTTCTTT
CDR3 protein: CASSFVAGVNTEAFF

clone size: many
CDR3 length: 16
D gene: TRBD1
V gene: TRBV11-2
J gene: TRBJ2-7
CDR3 DNA: TGTGCCAGCAGCCCCGGGTTGTACAGGGGGCGAAGGGAGCAGTACTTC
CDR3 protein: CASSPGLYRGRREQYF

clone size: many
CDR3 length: 12
D gene: TRBD2
V gene: TRBV28
J gene: TRBJ2-7
CDR3 DNA: TGTGCCATATCCGGGGGGATGTACGAGCAGTACTTC
CDR3 protein: CAISGGMYEQYF

clone size: many
CDR3 length: 15
D gene: -
V gene: TRBV6-5
J gene: TRBJ2-7
CDR3 DNA: TGTGCCAGCAGTTCTCCAGGGGAGGGCTACTACGAGCAGTACTTC
CDR3 protein: CASSSPGEGYYEQYF